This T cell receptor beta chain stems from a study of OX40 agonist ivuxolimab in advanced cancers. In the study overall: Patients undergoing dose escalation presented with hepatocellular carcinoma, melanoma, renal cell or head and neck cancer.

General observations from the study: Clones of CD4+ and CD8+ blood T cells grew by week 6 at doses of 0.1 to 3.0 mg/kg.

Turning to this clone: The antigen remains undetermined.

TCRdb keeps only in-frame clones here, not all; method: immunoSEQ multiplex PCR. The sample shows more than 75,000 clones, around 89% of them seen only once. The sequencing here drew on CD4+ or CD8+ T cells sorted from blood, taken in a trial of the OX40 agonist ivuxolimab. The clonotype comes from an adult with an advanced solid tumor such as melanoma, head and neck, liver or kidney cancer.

CDR3 in amino acids: CASSPAQETQYF. CDR3 nucleotide sequence: TGTGCCAGCTCACCAGCCCAAGAGACCCAGTACTTC. This chain connects TRBV18 to TRBJ2-5; D is undetermined. Germline CDR1 and CDR2: KGHSH and LQKENI. Trimming removed 2 bases from V and 1 base from J, with 2 bases in between. The CDR3 covers 12 residues. The full variable domain, completed using reference TRBV18 and TRBJ2-5, is NAGVMQNPRHLVRRRGQEARLRCSPMKGHSHVYWYRQLPEEGLKFMVYLQKENIIDESGMPKERFSAEFPKEGPSILRIQQVVRGDSAAYFCASSPAQETQYFGPGTRLLVL.